Listed below are T cell receptor beta chains from one sample, sequenced in a study of regulatory T cells in long-lasting Graves disease. MiXCR was run by TCRdb on the multiplex PCR reads, yielding one entry per CDR3 protein. In the table there are 400,000 to 650,000 distinct CDR3 sequences, more than 15% of which are singletons. The sample was also reused in another study, on T cells in Graves' hyperthyroidism and ophthalmopathy.

Specimen: peripheral blood mononuclear cells (PBMCs), collected at new diagnosis, from a patient treated with antithyroid drugs. These TCRs come from a middle-aged woman with Graves disease. CDR3s include the opening cysteine and the closing phenylalanine or tryptophan. The D gene is left open where the match is weak. Clone size is not always given. Where it is, it says once, few, many or a class for expanded clones.

>11|TRBJ2-1|NA|few|TRBV20-1
TGCAGTGTATCGGACTACAATGAGCAGTTCTTC
CSVSDYNEQFF
>18|TRBJ1-1|TRBD1|many|TRBV12-5
TGTGCTAGTGGTTTGAGGCCGGGTAAGGACAGGGCTGACACTGAAGCTTTCTTT
CASGLRPGKDRADTEAFF
>16|TRBJ2-7|TRBD2|few|TRBV6-2/TRBV6-3
TGTGCCAGCAGTTACCATCCCCGGGACTACCCCTACGAGCAGTACTTC
CASSYHPRDYPYEQYF
>16|TRBJ1-3|TRBD1|few|TRBV30
TGTGCCTGGAGTGTAGGGACAGTCGTCTCTGGAAACACCATATATTTT
CAWSVGTVVSGNTIYF
>13|TRBJ1-5|NA|NA|TRBV6-2/TRBV6-3
TGTGCCCGTTTAACCCCGTGTAATCAGCCCCAGCATTTT
CARLTPCNQPQHF
>14|TRBJ1-2|NA|many|TRBV7-2
TGTGCCAGCAGCTGGGAGACAGCTAACTATGGCTACACCTTC
CASSWETANYGYTF
>21|TRBJ2-1|TRBD2|many|TRBV28
TGTGCCAGCAGAACCCCCGCGACTAGCGGGGGGGCCGGAGGCTCCTACAATGAGCAGTTCTTC
CASRTPATSGGAGGSYNEQFF
>13|TRBJ2-5|NA|many|TRBV3-1
TGTGCCAGCAGCCAAGCCGGGCTGGAGACCCAGTACTTC
CASSQAGLETQYF
>11|TRBJ1-2|NA|many|TRBV20-1
TGCAGTGTAGGGGGGACCTATGGCTACACCTTC
CSVGGTYGYTF
>15|TRBJ1-2|TRBD1|many|TRBV6-5
TGTGCCAGCAGTTACGGGCAGGGGGCTAACTATGGCTACACCTTC
CASSYGQGANYGYTF
>17|TRBJ2-3|TRBD2|NA|TRBV5-5
TGTGCCAGCAGCCCCCTAGCGGGGAACCTAGGTGGAGATACGCAGTATTTT
CASSPLAGNLGGDTQYF
>14|TRBJ1-5|NA|few|TRBV20-1
TGCAGTGCTAGCGTCTCATCCCCCAATCAGCCCCAGCATTTT
CSASVSSPNQPQHF
>16|TRBJ2-3|TRBD2|NA|TRBV5-4
TGTGCCAGCAGCCCAACTGGCGGGGGGGGAGGGGATACGCAGTATTTT
CASSPTGGGGGDTQYF
>16|TRBJ2-7|NA|many|TRBV11-2
TGTGCCAGCAGCTTAGTGGCAGGGGACCTCTCCTACGAGCAGTACTTC
CASSLVAGDLSYEQYF
>12|TRBJ2-5|NA|NA|TRBV12-3/TRBV12-4
TGTGCCAGCAGTTTAGCGACGGGGACCCAGTACTTC
CASSLATGTQYF
>13|TRBJ1-1|NA|many|TRBV12-3/TRBV12-4
TGTGCCAGCAGTTGGGAGGGGGTCGCTGAAGCTTTCTTT
CASSWEGVAEAFF
>14|TRBJ2-1|TRBD2|many|TRBV27
TGTGCCAGCCAAAGAGCGGGGTCGTACAATGAGCAGTTCTTC
CASQRAGSYNEQFF
>13|TRBJ1-2|NA|many|TRBV29-1
TGCAGCGCCGAAGACGGCTTCAACTATGGCTACACCTTC
CSAEDGFNYGYTF
>13|TRBJ2-7|NA|NA|TRBV25-1
TGTGCCAGCAGTGAACCTGACAGGAGCGAGCAGTACTTC
CASSEPDRSEQYF
>14|TRBJ2-5|NA|NA|TRBV5-4
TGTGCCAGCAGCTACCGGGACTCACAAGAGACCCAGTACTTC
CASSYRDSQETQYF
>14|TRBJ2-5|NA|many|TRBV12-3/TRBV12-4
TGTGCCAGCAGTTTAGGGGTCGTCCAAGAGACCCAGTACTTC
CASSLGVVQETQYF
>14|TRBJ2-7|NA|few|TRBV20-1
TGCAGTGCCCCCGGACAGTCTGGCTCCTACGAGCAGTACTTC
CSAPGQSGSYEQYF
>14|TRBJ2-2|NA|few|TRBV11-2
TGTGCCAGCAGCCCCCTCTTCTCTGCCGGGGAGCTGTTTTTT
CASSPLFSAGELFF
>15|TRBJ1-2|TRBD1|NA|TRBV28
TGTGCCAGCAGTGAATTGGACAGGGCCCTGGGAGGCTACACCTTC
CASSELDRALGGYTF
>16|TRBJ1-6|NA|many|TRBV20-1
TGCAGTGCTAGAGGCCCTGATAACTCCTATAATTCACCCCTCCACTTT
CSARGPDNSYNSPLHF
>15|TRBJ2-1|TRBD2|many|TRBV20-1
TGCAGTGCTGCCCTAACTAGCGGGGGAAACAATGAGCAGTTCTTC
CSAALTSGGNNEQFF
>15|TRBJ2-3|NA|few|TRBV7-8
TGTGCCAGCAGCTTAGTCCGGGAGAGGACAGATACGCAGTATTTT
CASSLVRERTDTQYF
>13|TRBJ2-7|TRBD1|NA|TRBV29-1
TGCAGCGCCACCGGGACAGGGGGCTCCGAGCAGTACTTC
CSATGTGGSEQYF
>13|TRBJ1-1|NA|many|TRBV12-5
TGTGCTAGTGGTCCCCCCGGGGAGGCTGAAGCTTTCTTT
CASGPPGEAEAFF
>12|TRBJ2-2|NA|few|TRBV25-1
TGTGCCAGCAGTGAGTCGATCGGGGAGCTGTTTTTT
CASSESIGELFF
>17|TRBJ2-2|NA|NA|TRBV6-1
TGTGTCAGCAGTGAAACCCGACAGATTTCGAACACCGGGGAGCTGTTTTTT
CVSSETRQISNTGELFF
>15|TRBJ1-5|NA|many|TRBV18
TGTGCCAGCTCACCCCAGGGTGAGGGCAATCAGCCCCAGCATTTT
CASSPQGEGNQPQHF
>14|TRBJ1-4|NA|few|TRBV29-1
TGCAGCGTCGTCGGGGGGGCGATTAATGAAAAACTGTTTTTT
CSVVGGAINEKLFF
>13|TRBJ1-6|NA|many|TRBV5-5
TGTGCCAGCAGCTTTGGCCCGGATTCACCCCTCCACTTT
CASSFGPDSPLHF
>13|TRBJ1-5|NA|few|TRBV20-1
TGCAGTGCTAGAGAGGTTACCAATCAGCCCCAGCATTTT
CSAREVTNQPQHF
>18|TRBJ2-5|TRBD2|many|TRBV6-1
TGTGCCAGCAGTAAGTCCCCAGGACTAGCGGGGATCCAAGAGACCCAGTACTTC
CASSKSPGLAGIQETQYF
>19|TRBJ2-2|TRBD2|few|TRBV20-1
TGCAGTGCACCCCCACCCCTCCGTGCCGCGGGGGTGAACACCGGGGAGCTGTTTTTT
CSAPPPLRAAGVNTGELFF
>13|TRBJ2-5|NA|NA|TRBV7-2
TGTGCCAGCAGCTCACCGAATGGGGAGACCCAGTACTTC
CASSSPNGETQYF